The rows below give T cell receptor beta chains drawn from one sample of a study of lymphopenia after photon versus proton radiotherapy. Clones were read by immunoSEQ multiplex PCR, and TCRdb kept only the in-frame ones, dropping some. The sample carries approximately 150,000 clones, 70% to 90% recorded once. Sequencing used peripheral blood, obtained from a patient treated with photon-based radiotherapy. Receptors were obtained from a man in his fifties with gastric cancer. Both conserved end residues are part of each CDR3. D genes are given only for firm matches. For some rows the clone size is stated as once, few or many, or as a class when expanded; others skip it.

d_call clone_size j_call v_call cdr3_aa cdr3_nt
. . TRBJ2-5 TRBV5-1 CASSLEGYSETQYF TGCGCCAGCAGCTTGGAAGGCTATTCAGAGACCCAGTACTTC
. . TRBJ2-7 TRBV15 CATSAGTSYEQYF TGTGCCACCAGTGCGGGGACATCCTACGAGCAGTACTTC
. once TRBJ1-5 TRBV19 CASSRDPRGNQPQHF TGTGCCAGTAGTAGGGACCCTCGAGGCAATCAGCCCCAGCATTTT
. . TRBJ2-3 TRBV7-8 CASSLARITDTQYF TGTGCCAGCAGCTTAGCCAGGATCACAGATACGCAGTATTTT
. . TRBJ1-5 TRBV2 CASSSVGEPQHF TGTGCCAGCAGTAGCGTGGGAGAGCCCCAGCATTTT
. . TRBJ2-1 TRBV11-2 CASSHSSPTKLNEQFF TGTGCCAGCAGCCATAGTTCTCCCACAAAGCTCAATGAGCAGTTCTTC
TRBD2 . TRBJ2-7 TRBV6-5 CASSPGTSSLEQYF TGTGCCAGCAGTCCCGGGACTAGTTCCCTCGAGCAGTACTTC
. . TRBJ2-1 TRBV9 CASSVLGQSYNEQFF TGTGCCAGCAGCGTATTAGGGCAGTCCTACAATGAGCAGTTCTTC
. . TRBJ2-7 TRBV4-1 CASRPVAGEETYEQYF TGCGCCAGCAGGCCTGTCGCAGGCGAAGAAACCTACGAGCAGTACTTC
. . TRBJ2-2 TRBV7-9 CASSSDRSKYTGELFF TGTGCCAGCAGCTCCGACAGGTCGAAATACACCGGGGAGCTGTTTTTT
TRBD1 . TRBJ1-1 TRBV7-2 CASSSDGQGNTEAFF TGTGCCAGCAGCTCCGACGGACAGGGGAACACTGAAGCTTTCTTT
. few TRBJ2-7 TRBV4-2 CASSPRSESSYEQYF TGTGCCAGCAGCCCCCGTTCCGAGAGCTCCTACGAGCAGTACTTC
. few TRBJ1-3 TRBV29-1 CSVLGGQLSGNTIYF TGCAGCGTTCTGGGGGGCCAACTCTCTGGAAACACCATATATTTT
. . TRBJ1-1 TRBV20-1 CSARDLTEAFF TGCAGTGCTAGAGATCTAACTGAAGCTTTCTTT
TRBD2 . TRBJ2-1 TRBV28 CASRIAGGPYNEQFF TGTGCCAGCCGGATAGCGGGAGGGCCGTACAATGAGCAGTTCTTC
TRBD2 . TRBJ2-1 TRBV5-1 CASSLEVGLAKFF TGCGCCAGCAGCTTGGAGGTGGGACTAGCGAAGTTCTTC
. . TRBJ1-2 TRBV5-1 CASSSRTGGAYGYTF TGCGCCAGCAGCTCCCGGACTGGGGGCGCCTATGGCTACACCTTC
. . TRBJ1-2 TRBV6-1 CASRATNYGYTF TGTGCCAGCAGAGCCACCAACTATGGCTACACCTTC
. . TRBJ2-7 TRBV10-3 CAISDGRDLSYEQYF TGTGCCATCAGTGACGGGCGGGACCTTTCCTACGAGCAGTACTTC
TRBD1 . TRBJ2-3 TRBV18 CASSRGQGAGDTQYF TGTGCCAGCTCACGAGGACAGGGGGCAGGAGATACGCAGTATTTT
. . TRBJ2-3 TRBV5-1 CASSLSSAPASDTQYF TGCGCCAGCAGCTTGAGTAGCGCCCCCGCATCGGATACGCAGTATTTT
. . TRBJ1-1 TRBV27 CASSLLGPYTEAFF TGTGCCAGCAGTTTACTGGGACCGTACACTGAAGCTTTCTTT
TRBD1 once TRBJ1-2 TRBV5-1 CASTRTGMNYGYTF TGCGCCAGCACCAGGACAGGGATGAACTATGGCTACACCTTC
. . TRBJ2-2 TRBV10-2 CASTDRRNTGELFF TGCGCCAGTACGGACAGACGGAACACCGGGGAGCTGTTTTTT
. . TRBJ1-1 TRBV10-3 CAISQGSPEAFF TGTGCCATCAGTCAGGGGAGCCCTGAAGCTTTCTTT
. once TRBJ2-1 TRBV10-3 CAISTRSSYNEQFF TGTGCCATCAGTACCAGGTCCTCCTACAATGAGCAGTTCTTC
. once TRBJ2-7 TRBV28 CASSLGDEQYF TGTGCCAGCAGTTTAGGGGACGAGCAGTACTTC
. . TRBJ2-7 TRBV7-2 CASSKSSTSHSYEQYF TGTGCCAGCAGCAAATCTAGCACATCCCACTCCTACGAGCAGTACTTC
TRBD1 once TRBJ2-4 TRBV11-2 CASSLNFFGQGIAKNIQYF TGTGCCAGCAGCTTAAACTTTTTTGGACAGGGGATAGCCAAAAACATTCAGTACTTC
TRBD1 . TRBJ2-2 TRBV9 CASSVDLDRDTGELFF TGTGCCAGCAGCGTAGATTTGGACAGGGACACCGGGGAGCTGTTTTTT
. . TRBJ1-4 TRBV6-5 CASSYTGFNEKLFF TGTGCCAGCAGTTATACAGGTTTTAATGAAAAACTGTTTTTT
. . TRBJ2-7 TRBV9 CASSRTGTAGYEQYF TGTGCCAGCAGCAGAACCGGGACAGCGGGGTACGAGCAGTACTTC
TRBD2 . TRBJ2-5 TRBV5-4 CASSLRTSGQETQYF TGTGCCAGCAGCCTACGGACTAGCGGACAAGAGACCCAGTACTTC
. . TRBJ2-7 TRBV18 CASSPPGVSSYEQYF TGTGCCAGCTCACCACCCGGCGTTAGCTCCTACGAGCAGTACTTC
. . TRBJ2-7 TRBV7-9 CASSFGGRGYEQYF TGTGCCAGCAGCTTTGGTGGGAGAGGTTACGAGCAGTACTTC
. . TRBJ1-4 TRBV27 CASRAGGGLFEKLFF TGTGCCAGCAGAGCCGGTGGGGGGTTGTTTGAAAAACTGTTTTTT
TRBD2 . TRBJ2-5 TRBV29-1 CSVGLAGDQETQYF TGCAGCGTAGGACTAGCGGGAGACCAAGAGACCCAGTACTTC
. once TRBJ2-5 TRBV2 CASSERGETQYF TGTGCCAGCAGTGAACGGGGAGAGACCCAGTACTTC
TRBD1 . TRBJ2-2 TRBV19 CAANRGTGPTGELFF TGTGCCGCCAACAGGGGGACAGGTCCCACCGGGGAGCTGTTTTTT
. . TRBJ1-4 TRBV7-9 CASSLGGDNEKLFF TGTGCCAGCAGCTTAGGGGGGGATAATGAAAAACTGTTTTTT
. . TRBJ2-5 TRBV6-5 CASSYSAGRETQYF TGTGCCAGCAGTTACTCGGCAGGGAGGGAGACCCAGTACTTC
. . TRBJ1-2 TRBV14 CASSQGTYNYGYTF TGTGCCAGCAGCCAAGGTACCTACAACTATGGCTACACCTTC
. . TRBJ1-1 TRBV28 CASSLGKNTEAFF TGTGCCAGCAGTTTGGGGAAGAACACTGAAGCTTTCTTT
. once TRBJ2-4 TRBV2 CASSGGQEGIQYF TGTGCCAGCAGTGGGGGCCAGGAGGGCATTCAGTACTTC
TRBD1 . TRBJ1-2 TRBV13 CASSSRDRGPGYTF TGTGCCAGCAGCTCCCGGGACAGGGGGCCTGGCTACACCTTC